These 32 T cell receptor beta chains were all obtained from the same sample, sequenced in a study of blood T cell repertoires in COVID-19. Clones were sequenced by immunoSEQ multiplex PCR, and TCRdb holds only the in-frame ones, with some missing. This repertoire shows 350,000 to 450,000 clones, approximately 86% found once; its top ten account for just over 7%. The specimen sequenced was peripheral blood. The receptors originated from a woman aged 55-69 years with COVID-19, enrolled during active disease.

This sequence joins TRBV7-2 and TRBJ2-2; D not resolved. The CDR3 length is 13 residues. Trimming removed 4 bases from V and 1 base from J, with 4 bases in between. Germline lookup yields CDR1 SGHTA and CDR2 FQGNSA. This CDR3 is CASSSVNTGELFF. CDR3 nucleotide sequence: TGTGCCAGCAGCTCGGTGAACACCGGGGAGCTGTTTTTT.

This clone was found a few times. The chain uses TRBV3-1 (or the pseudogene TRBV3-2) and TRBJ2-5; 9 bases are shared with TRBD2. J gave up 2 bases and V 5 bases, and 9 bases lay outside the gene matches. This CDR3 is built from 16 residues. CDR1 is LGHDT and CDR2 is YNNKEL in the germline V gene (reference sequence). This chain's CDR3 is CASSSIAGDAQETQYF. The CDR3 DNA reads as TGTGCCAGCAGCTCTATAGCGGGGGACGCTCAAGAGACCCAGTACTTC.

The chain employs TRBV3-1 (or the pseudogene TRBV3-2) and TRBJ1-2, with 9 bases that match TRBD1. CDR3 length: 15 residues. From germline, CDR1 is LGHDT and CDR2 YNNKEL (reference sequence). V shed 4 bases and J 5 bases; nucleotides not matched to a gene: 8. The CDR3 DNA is TGTGCCAGCAGCCCCGGGGACAGGGAAGGGTATGGCTACACCTTC. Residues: CASSPGDREGYGYTF.

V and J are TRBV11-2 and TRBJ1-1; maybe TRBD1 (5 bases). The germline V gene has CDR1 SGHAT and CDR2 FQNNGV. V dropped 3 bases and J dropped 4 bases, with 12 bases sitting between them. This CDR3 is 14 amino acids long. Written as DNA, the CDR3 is TGTGCCAGCAGCTTGGGGGGGGGAGGCACTGAAGCTTTCTTT. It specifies CASSLGGGGTEAFF.

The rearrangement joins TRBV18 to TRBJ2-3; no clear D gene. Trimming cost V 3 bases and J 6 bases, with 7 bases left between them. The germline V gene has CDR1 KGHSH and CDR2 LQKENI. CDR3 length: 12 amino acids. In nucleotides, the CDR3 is TGTGCCAGCTCACCTTCTAGGGATACGCAGTATTTT. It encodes CASSPSRDTQYF.

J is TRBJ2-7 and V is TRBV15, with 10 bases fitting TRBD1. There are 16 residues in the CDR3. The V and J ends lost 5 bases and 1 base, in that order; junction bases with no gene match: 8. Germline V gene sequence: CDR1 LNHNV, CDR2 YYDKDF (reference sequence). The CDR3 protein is CATSAPDRGPSYEQYF. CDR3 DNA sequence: TGTGCCACCAGCGCCCCAGACAGGGGGCCTTCCTACGAGCAGTACTTC.

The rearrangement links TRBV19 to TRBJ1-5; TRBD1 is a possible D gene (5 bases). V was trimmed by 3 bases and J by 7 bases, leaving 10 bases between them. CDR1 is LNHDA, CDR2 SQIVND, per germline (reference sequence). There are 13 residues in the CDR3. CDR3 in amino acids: CASSMQGWQPQHF. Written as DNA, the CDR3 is TGTGCCAGTAGTATGCAGGGTTGGCAGCCCCAGCATTTT.

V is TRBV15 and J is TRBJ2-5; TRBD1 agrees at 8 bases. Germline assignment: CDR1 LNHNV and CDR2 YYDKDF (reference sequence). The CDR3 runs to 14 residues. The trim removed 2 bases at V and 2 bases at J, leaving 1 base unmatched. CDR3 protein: CATSRRTGQETQYF. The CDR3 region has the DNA TGTGCCACCAGCAGAAGGACAGGGCAAGAGACCCAGTACTTC.

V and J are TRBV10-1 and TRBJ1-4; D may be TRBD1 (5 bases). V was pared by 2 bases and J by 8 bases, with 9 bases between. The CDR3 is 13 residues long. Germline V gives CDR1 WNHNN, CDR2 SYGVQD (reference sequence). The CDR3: CASSEGTAEKLFF. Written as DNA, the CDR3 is TGCGCCAGCAGTGAGGGGACTGCCGAAAAACTGTTTTTT.

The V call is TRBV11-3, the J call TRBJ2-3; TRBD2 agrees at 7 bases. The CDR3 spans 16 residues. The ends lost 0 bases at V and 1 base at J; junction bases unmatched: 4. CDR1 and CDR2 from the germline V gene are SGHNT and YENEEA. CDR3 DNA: TGTGCCAGCAGCTTAGATCGTGCGGGGGGCACAGATACGCAGTATTTT. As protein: CASSLDRAGGTDTQYF.

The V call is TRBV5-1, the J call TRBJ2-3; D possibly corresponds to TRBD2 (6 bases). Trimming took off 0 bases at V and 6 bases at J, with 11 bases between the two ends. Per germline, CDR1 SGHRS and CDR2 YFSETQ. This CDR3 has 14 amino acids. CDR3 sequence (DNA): TGCGCCAGCAGCTTGGGCAGCGGGTACGATACGCAGTATTTT. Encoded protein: CASSLGSGYDTQYF.

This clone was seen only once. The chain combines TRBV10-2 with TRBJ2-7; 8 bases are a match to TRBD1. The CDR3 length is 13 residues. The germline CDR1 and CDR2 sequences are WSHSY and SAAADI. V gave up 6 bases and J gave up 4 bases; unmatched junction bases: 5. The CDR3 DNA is TGCGCCAGCAGCGACAGGGGAGTATACGAGCAGTACTTC. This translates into CASSDRGVYEQYF.

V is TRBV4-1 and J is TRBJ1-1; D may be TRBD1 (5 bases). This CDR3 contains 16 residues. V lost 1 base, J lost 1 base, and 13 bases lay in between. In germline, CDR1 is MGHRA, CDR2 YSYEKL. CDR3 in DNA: TGCGCCAGCAGCCAAGGCCTCCAGGGCCCGAACACTGAAGCTTTCTTT. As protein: CASSQGLQGPNTEAFF.

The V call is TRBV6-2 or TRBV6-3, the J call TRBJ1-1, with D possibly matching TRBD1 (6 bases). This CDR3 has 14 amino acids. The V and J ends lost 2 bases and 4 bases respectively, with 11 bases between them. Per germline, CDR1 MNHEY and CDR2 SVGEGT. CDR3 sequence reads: CASSYGGGGTEAFF. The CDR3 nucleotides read TGTGCCAGCAGTTACGGTGGGGGCGGCACTGAAGCTTTCTTT.

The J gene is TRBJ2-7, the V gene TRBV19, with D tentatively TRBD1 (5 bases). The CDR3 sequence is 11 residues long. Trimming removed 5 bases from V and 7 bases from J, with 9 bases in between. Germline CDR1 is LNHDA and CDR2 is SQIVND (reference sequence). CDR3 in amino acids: CASSFRQEQYF. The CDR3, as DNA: TGTGCCAGTAGTTTCCGACAGGAGCAGTACTTC.

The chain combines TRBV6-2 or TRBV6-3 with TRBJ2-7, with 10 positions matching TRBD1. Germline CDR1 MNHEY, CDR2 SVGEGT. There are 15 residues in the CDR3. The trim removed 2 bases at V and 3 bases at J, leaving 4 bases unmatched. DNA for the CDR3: TGTGCCAGCAGTTACCGGGGACAGGGGATCTACGAGCAGTACTTC. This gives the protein CASSYRGQGIYEQYF.

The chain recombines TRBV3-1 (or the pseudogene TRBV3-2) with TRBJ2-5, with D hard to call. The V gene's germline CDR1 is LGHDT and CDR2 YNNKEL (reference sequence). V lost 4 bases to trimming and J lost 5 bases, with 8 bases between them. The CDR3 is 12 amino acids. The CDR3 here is CASSPRIETQYF. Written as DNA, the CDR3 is TGTGCCAGCAGCCCCAGGATCGAGACCCAGTACTTC.

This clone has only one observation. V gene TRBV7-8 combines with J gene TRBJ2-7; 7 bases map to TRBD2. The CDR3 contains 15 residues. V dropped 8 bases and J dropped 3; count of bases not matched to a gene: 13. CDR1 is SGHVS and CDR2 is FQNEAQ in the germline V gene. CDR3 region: CASSIGRGTYYEQYF. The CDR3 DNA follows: TGTGCCAGCTCGATTGGGCGGGGGACCTACTACGAGCAGTACTTC. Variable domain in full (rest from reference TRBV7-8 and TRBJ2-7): GAGVSQSPRYKVAKRGQDVALRCDPISGHVSLFWYQQALGQGPEFLTYFQNEAQLDKSGLPSDRFFAERPEGSVSTLKIQRTQQEDSAVYLCASSIGRGTYYEQYFGPGTRLTVT.

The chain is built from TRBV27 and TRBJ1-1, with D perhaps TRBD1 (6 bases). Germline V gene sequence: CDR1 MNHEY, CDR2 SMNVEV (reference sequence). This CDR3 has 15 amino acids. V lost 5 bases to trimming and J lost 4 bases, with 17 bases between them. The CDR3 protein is CASSHVQGLGTEAFF. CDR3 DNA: TGTGCCAGCAGTCACGTACAGGGTCTAGGCACTGAAGCTTTCTTT.

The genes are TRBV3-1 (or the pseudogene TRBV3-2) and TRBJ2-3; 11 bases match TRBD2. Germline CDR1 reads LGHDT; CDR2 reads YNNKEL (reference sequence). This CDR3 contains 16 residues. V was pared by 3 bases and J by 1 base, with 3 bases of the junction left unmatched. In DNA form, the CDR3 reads TGTGCCAGCAGCCATCCTAGCGGGGGGCGCACAGATACGCAGTATTTT. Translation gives CASSHPSGGRTDTQYF.

The CDR3 DNA follows: TGTGCCAGCAGTGCACCCCACCGGGAGATCTATGGCTACACCTTC. It is translated as CASSAPHREIYGYTF. The chain is built from TRBV6-6 and TRBJ1-2; D remains ambiguous. The V end was cut by 5 bases, the J end by 4 bases, with 17 bases between. Germline CDR1 is MNHNY and CDR2 is SVGAGI (reference sequence). The CDR3 is 15 residues long.

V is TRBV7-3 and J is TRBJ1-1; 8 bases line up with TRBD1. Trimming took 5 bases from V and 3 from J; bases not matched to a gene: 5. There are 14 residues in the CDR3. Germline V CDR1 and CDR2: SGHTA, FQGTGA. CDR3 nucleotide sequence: TGTGCCAGCAGCCGGTACAGGGGGGACACTGAAGCTTTCTTT. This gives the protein CASSRYRGDTEAFF.

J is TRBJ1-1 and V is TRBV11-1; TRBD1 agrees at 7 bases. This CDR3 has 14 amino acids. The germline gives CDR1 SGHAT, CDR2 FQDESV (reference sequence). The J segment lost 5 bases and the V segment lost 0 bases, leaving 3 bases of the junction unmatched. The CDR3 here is CASSLAGGETEAFF. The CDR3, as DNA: TGTGCCAGCAGCTTAGCAGGGGGCGAGACTGAAGCTTTCTTT.

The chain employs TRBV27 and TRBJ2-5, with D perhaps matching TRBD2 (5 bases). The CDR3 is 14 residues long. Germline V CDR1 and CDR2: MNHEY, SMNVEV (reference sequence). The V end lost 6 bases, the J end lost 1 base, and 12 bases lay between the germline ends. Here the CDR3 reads CASRLVDRQETQYF. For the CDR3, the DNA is TGTGCCAGCAGACTAGTGGACCGCCAAGAGACCCAGTACTTC.

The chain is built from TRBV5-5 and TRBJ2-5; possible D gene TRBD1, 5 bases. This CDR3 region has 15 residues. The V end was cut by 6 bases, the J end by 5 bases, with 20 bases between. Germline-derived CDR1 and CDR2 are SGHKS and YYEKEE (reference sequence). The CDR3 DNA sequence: TGTGCCAGCAACCCGACAGTCGCCGTTGGGGAGACCCAGTACTTC. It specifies CASNPTVAVGETQYF.

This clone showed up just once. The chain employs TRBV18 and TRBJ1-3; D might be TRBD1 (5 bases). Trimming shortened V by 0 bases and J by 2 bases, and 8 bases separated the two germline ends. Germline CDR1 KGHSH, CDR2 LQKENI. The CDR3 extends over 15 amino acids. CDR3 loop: CASSPPGRAGNTIYF. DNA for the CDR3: TGTGCCAGCTCACCACCGGGCAGGGCTGGAAACACCATATATTTT. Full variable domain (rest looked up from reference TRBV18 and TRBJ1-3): NAGVMQNPRHLVRRRGQEARLRCSPMKGHSHVYWYRQLPEEGLKFMVYLQKENIIDESGMPKERFSAEFPKEGPSILRIQQVVRGDSAAYFCASSPPGRAGNTIYFGEGSWLTVV.

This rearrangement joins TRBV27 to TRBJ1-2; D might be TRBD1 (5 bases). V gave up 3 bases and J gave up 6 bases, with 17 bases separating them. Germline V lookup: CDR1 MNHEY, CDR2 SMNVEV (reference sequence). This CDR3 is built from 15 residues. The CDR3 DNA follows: TGTGCCAGCAGTTTCAGGGAAGCGGGCTTGAATGGCTACACCTTC. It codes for CASSFREAGLNGYTF.

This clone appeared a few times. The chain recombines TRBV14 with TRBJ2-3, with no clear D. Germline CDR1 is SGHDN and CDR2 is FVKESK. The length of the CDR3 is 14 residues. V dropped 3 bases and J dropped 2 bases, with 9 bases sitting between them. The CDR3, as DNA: TGTGCCAGCAGCCAGGCCAGACACACAGATACGCAGTATTTT. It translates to CASSQARHTDTQYF.

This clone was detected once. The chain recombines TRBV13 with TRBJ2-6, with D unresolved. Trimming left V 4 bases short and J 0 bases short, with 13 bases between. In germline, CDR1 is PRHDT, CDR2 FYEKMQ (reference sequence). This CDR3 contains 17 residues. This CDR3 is CASSSSRLISGANVLTF. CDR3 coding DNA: TGTGCCAGCAGCTCTTCCCGACTGATCTCTGGGGCCAACGTCCTGACTTTC.

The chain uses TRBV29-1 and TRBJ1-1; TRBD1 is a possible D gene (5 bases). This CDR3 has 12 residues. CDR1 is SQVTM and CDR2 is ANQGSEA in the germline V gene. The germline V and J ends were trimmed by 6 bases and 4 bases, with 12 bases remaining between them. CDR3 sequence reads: CSVGGWGTEAFF. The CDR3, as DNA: TGCAGCGTGGGGGGATGGGGCACTGAAGCTTTCTTT.

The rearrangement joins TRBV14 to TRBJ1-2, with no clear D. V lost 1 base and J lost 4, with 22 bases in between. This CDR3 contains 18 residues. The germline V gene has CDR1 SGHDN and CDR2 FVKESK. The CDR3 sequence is CASSQVLVAGWKAYGYTF. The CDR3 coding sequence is TGTGCCAGCAGCCAAGTGCTGGTGGCGGGGTGGAAGGCCTATGGCTACACCTTC.

The CDR3 loop reads CASSTQTGGGETQYF. CDR3 in DNA: TGTGCCAGCAGCACCCAGACAGGGGGGGGAGAGACCCAGTACTTC. The V gene is TRBV9, the J gene TRBJ2-5, with 9 bases fitting TRBD1. J gave up 4 bases and V 4 bases, and 8 bases lay outside the gene matches. CDR1 is SGDLS and CDR2 is YYNGEE in the germline V gene. CDR3 size: 15 residues.